Below, 15 T cell receptor beta chains from the same sample are listed, as sequenced in a study of blood T cell repertoires in COVID-19 (TCRdb year 2020). Preparation of the library involved the immunoSEQ multiplex PCR assay. In TCRdb, the immuneACCESS table is reduced to in-frame sequences with V and J assigned. These tables do not hold every clone; where another copy was compared, an unresolved V gene accounts for under half, and the others remain unexplained. Within this sample are about 250,000 clones, with 85% of them counted one time only. Approximately 9.6% of the sample goes to the ten largest clones. The sample consisted of PBMCs or T cells enriched from blood (not recorded which). These receptors were collected from a woman between 50 and 59 years old with acute COVID-19.

This clone was observed a handful of times. The chain uses TRBV5-6 and TRBJ1-1; TRBD1 matches 12 bases. The CDR3 extends over 18 amino acids. V lost 4 bases and J lost 0; bases outside the gene matches: 10. CDR1 SGHDT and CDR2 YYEEEE come from the germline V gene. CDR3 DNA: TGTGCCAGCAGCCCTTCACTGGGGACAGGGGGCGTGAACACTGAAGCTTTCTTT. It encodes CASSPSLGTGGVNTEAFF.

The chain uses TRBV6-8 and TRBJ1-4, with D tentatively TRBD1 (5 bases). Deletions cut 5 bases from V and 0 bases from J, with 7 bases between. The germline V gene has CDR1 MNHGY and CDR2 SAAAGT. The CDR3 spans 14 residues. CDR3 coding DNA: TGTGCCAGCAGTCCAGGGTCAACTAATGAAAAACTGTTTTTT. Amino acid sequence: CASSPGSTNEKLFF.

V is TRBV28 and J is TRBJ1-3; D is uncertain. Germline V gives CDR1 MDHEN, CDR2 SYDVKM. V was pared by 6 bases and J by 0 bases, with 9 bases between. CDR3 length: 14 residues. The CDR3 DNA reads TGTGCCAGCAGCCACTCCACCTCTGGAAACACCATATATTTT. It specifies CASSHSTSGNTIYF.

The chain is built from TRBV5-1 and TRBJ1-2; D might be TRBD1 (6 bases). Germline V gene sequence: CDR1 SGHRS, CDR2 YFSETQ. CDR3 length: 15 residues. V gave up 0 bases and J gave up 2 bases, with 11 bases separating them. The CDR3 spells CASSLGRDRNYGYTF. The CDR3 bases are TGCGCCAGCAGCTTGGGGCGAGACAGGAACTATGGCTACACCTTC.

The rearrangement links TRBV19 to TRBJ2-7; the match to TRBD1 covers 7 bases. Trimming cost V 5 bases and J 3 bases; bases outside gene matches: 4. There are 13 residues in the CDR3. Germline assignment: CDR1 LNHDA and CDR2 SQIVND (reference sequence). As DNA, the CDR3 is TGTGCCAGTAGTGAGGGGGCCTTCTACGAGCAGTACTTC. Protein product: CASSEGAFYEQYF.

Comments on this clone: Other DNA variants within this sample encode the same CDR3. V is TRBV9 and J is TRBJ1-4, with TRBD1 matching over 9 bases. Losses at the gene ends were 1 base for V and 5 bases for J; bases not matched to a gene: 3. This CDR3 region has 15 residues. In germline, CDR1 is SGDLS, CDR2 YYNGEE. In DNA form, the CDR3 reads TGTGCCAGCAGCGTAACTGGGACAGGGAATGAAAAACTGTTTTTT. Protein: CASSVTGTGNEKLFF.

The chain joins TRBV6-4 to TRBJ1-6; 11 nucleotides match TRBD1. Trimming cost V 0 bases and J 10 bases; bases outside gene matches: 5. CDR1 and CDR2 from the germline V gene are MRHNA and SNTAGT. This CDR3 is 16 amino acids long. The chain's CDR3 is CASSDSPDRGRSPLHF. Written as DNA, the CDR3 is TGTGCCAGCAGTGACTCCCCGGACAGGGGGCGATCACCCCTCCACTTT.

The genes are TRBV6-5 and TRBJ2-1; TRBD2 matches 9 bases. The CDR3 consists of 14 residues. Germline CDR1 is MNHEY and CDR2 is SVGAGI. After removal of 6 bases from V and 12 bases from J, the junction contained 12 bases not matched to a gene. The chain's CDR3 is CASSPGLATLGQFF. The CDR3 nucleotides read TGTGCCAGCAGCCCGGGACTAGCCACGTTGGGGCAGTTCTTC.

This clone was seen at least ten times. The genes are TRBV13 and TRBJ2-7; TRBD1 might be the D (6 bases). This CDR3 is 15 amino acids long. With 1 base removed from V and 5 bases from J, the gap between germline ends came to 15 bases. The germline V gene has CDR1 PRHDT and CDR2 FYEKMQ (reference sequence). Here the CDR3 reads CASSLDATTGNEQYF. CDR3 DNA sequence: TGTGCCAGCAGCTTAGATGCCACAACAGGGAACGAGCAGTACTTC. The full variable domain, completed using reference TRBV13 and TRBJ2-7, is AAGVIQSPRHLIKEKRETATLKCYPIPRHDTVYWYQQGPGQDPQFLISFYEKMQSDKGSIPDRFSAQQFSDYHSELNMSSLELGDSALYFCASSLDATTGNEQYFGPGTRLTVT.

The rearrangement uses TRBV29-1 and TRBJ2-1; D not certain. The germline gives CDR1 SQVTM, CDR2 ANQGSEA. The length of the CDR3 is 11 residues. V was clipped by 4 bases and J by 6 bases, with 7 bases between them. The CDR3 region is CSVGFINEQFF. CDR3 bases: TGCAGCGTTGGTTTTATCAATGAGCAGTTCTTC.

The chain combines TRBV29-1 with TRBJ1-1, with D perhaps matching TRBD1 (5 bases). The CDR3 runs 13 residues. V was cut by 8 bases and J by 0 bases, with 13 bases left in between. Per the germline V gene, CDR1 is SQVTM and CDR2 is ANQGSEA. CDR3 loop: CSLGGVMNTEAFF. DNA for the CDR3: TGCAGCCTCGGGGGGGTTATGAACACTGAAGCTTTCTTT.

The chain carries TRBV7-3 and TRBJ1-2; 7 bases are a match to TRBD1. The germline V gene encodes CDR1 SGHTA and CDR2 FQGTGA. The CDR3 loop spans 13 amino acids. J was trimmed by 7 bases and V by 2 bases; bases with no gene match: 4. The CDR3 DNA sequence: TGTGCCAGCAGCTTAGAAGGGGGCGTTGGCTACACCTTC. Its translation is CASSLEGGVGYTF.

The V call is TRBV7-2, the J call TRBJ2-6; D is undetermined. Trimming left V 2 bases short and J 1 base short, with 9 bases between. The CDR3 is 16 residues long. Germline V CDR1 and CDR2: SGHTA, FQGNSA. The CDR3 sequence is CASSLPVPSGANVLTF. The CDR3 DNA sequence: TGTGCCAGCAGCTTACCGGTCCCATCTGGGGCCAACGTCCTGACTTTC.

The chain employs TRBV30 and TRBJ1-2; D is unclear. Trimming removed 4 bases at V and 2 bases at J, with 14 bases between. Germline V CDR1 and CDR2: GTSNPN, SVGIG (reference sequence). The length of the CDR3 is 14 residues. The CDR3 DNA follows: TGTGCCTGGAAAAACTATGGCGAGAACTATGGCTACACCTTC. Protein: CAWKNYGENYGYTF.

The chain has TRBV5-6 and TRBJ2-7; no clear D. The V end was cut by 2 bases, the J end by 3 bases, with 6 bases between. CDR1 is SGHDT and CDR2 is YYEEEE in the germline V gene. The CDR3 has 12 amino acids. CDR3 amino acids: CASSLTVYEQYF. Written as DNA, the CDR3 is TGTGCCAGCAGCTTAACAGTCTACGAGCAGTACTTC.